These 29 T cell receptor beta chains were all obtained from the same sample, sequenced in a study of shared clonotypes between healthy human individuals. Here immunoSEQ multiplex PCR was the method, and the copy in TCRdb shows in-frame clones only, minus some. This sample has about 2.4 million clones, with 80% to 95% found just once. What was sequenced was naive CD4+ T cells from PBMCs. Specified subset: CD45RA+ positively selected. The source is a man between 18 and 29 years old in good health. Some clones in this sample may be carry-over from other donors' samples.

The V gene is TRBV11-2, the J gene TRBJ2-1; 9 bases map to TRBD1. Trimming at V came to 2 bases and at J to 6 bases, leaving 5 bases not matched to a gene. This CDR3 region has 15 residues. The germline V gene has CDR1 SGHAT and CDR2 FQNNGV. CDR3 in DNA: TGTGCCAGCAGCTTATTCCGGGACAGGGCCAATGAGCAGTTCTTC. It translates to CASSLFRDRANEQFF.

For this clone: Other DNA sequences from this sample encode an identical CDR3 as well. The chain has TRBV7-3 and TRBJ2-1; perhaps TRBD1 as D (5 bases). This CDR3 has 15 amino acids. V lost 2 bases and J lost 1, with 9 bases in between. CDR1 is SGHTA, CDR2 FQGTGA, per germline. The CDR3, as DNA: TGTGCCAGCAGCTTAGGGCAGGGTTCCTACAATGAGCAGTTCTTC. This encodes CASSLGQGSYNEQFF.

The chain couples TRBV28 to TRBJ2-7; perhaps TRBD1 as D (5 bases). Trimming removed 2 bases from V and 9 bases from J, with 11 bases in between. The CDR3 runs 12 residues. Germline V gene sequence: CDR1 MDHEN, CDR2 SYDVKM. The CDR3 DNA follows: TGTGCCAGCAGTTTACGATGGGGCTCGCAGTACTTC. Protein: CASSLRWGSQYF.

The rearrangement uses TRBV5-4 and TRBJ2-7, with D tentatively TRBD1 (7 bases). V was shortened by 5 bases and J by 5 bases, with 17 bases between the two germline ends. Germline V gene sequence: CDR1 SGHNT, CDR2 YYREEE (reference sequence). The CDR3 is 14 residues long. CDR3 DNA: TGTGCCAGCAGTCCAGTACAGGGGACTGACGAGCAGTACTTC. This codes for CASSPVQGTDEQYF. Based on the CDR3 plus reference TRBV5-4 and TRBJ2-7, the full variable domain is ETGVTQSPTHLIKTRGQQVTLRCSSQSGHNTVSWYQQALGQGPQFIFQYYREEENGRGNFPPRFSGLQFPNYSSELNVNALELDDSALYLCASSPVQGTDEQYFGPGTRLTVT.

Only one count was recorded for this clone. The rearrangement links TRBV5-1 to TRBJ2-5, with 7 nucleotides matching TRBD1. Germline V lookup: CDR1 SGHRS, CDR2 YFSETQ. V was clipped by 4 bases and J by 3 bases; unmatched bases: 9. This CDR3 comprises 15 residues. Here the CDR3 DNA reads TGCGCCAGCAGCCGAGCCGGGACAGAAAAAGAGACCCAGTACTTC. Translating gives CASSRAGTEKETQYF.

Comments on this clone: Other DNA sequences from this sample encode an identical CDR3 as well. The chain is built from TRBV4-3 and TRBJ2-3; the D is unclear. V lost 1 base and J 6 bases, leaving 5 bases between the germline ends. CDR1 is LGHNA and CDR2 is YSLEER in the germline V gene. The CDR3 is 12 amino acids. The CDR3 coding sequence is TGCGCCAGCAGCCAAGTAGGGGATACGCAGTATTTT. It translates to CASSQVGDTQYF.

A word on this clone: Other DNA variants within this sample encode the same CDR3. The chain employs TRBV2 and TRBJ2-3, with D unclear. V gave up 0 bases and J gave up 0 bases, with 4 bases separating them. The CDR3 consists of 14 residues. Germline V lookup: CDR1 SNHLY, CDR2 FYNNEI. The DNA of the CDR3 is TGTGCCAGCAGTGAAGCACCCAGCACAGATACGCAGTATTTT. Translated: CASSEAPSTDTQYF.

The J gene is TRBJ2-3, the V gene TRBV7-2; D is tentatively TRBD1 or TRBD2 (7 bases each). The CDR3 has 15 residues. CDR1 SGHTA and CDR2 FQGNSA come from the germline V gene. Trimming left V 6 bases short and J 4 bases short, with 17 bases between. CDR3 protein: CASRRSTGRADTQYF. The CDR3 DNA reads TGTGCCAGCAGACGCTCGACAGGGAGGGCAGATACGCAGTATTTT. The variable domain in full, with the rest retrieved from reference TRBV7-2 and TRBJ2-3, is GAGVSQSPSNKVTEKGKDVELRCDPISGHTALYWYRQSLGQGLEFLIYFQGNSAPDKSGLPSDRFSAERTGGSVSTLTIQRTQQEDSAVYLCASRRSTGRADTQYFGPGTRLTVL.

V and J are TRBV2 and TRBJ2-5; 9 bases map to TRBD1. After removal of 9 bases from V and 3 bases from J, the junction contained 8 bases not matched to a gene. The germline CDR1 and CDR2 sequences are SNHLY and FYNNEI. The CDR3 runs to 14 residues. CDR3 sequence: CARATGTGKETQYF. The CDR3 DNA reads TGTGCCAGAGCCACCGGGACAGGGAAAGAGACCCAGTACTTC.

Of note for this clone: This sample includes further DNA sequences coding for the same CDR3. The chain links TRBV7-3 to TRBJ2-2; D not resolved. The CDR3 length is 13 residues. Trimming stripped 4 bases from V and 1 base from J, with 4 bases between. The germline gives CDR1 SGHTA, CDR2 FQGTGA. The CDR3 sequence: CASSSGNTGELFF. Here the CDR3 DNA reads TGTGCCAGCAGCTCCGGGAACACCGGGGAGCTGTTTTTT. The full variable domain, its missing parts supplied by reference TRBV7-3 and TRBJ2-2, is GAGVSQTPSNKVTEKGKYVELRCDPISGHTALYWYRQSLGQGPEFLIYFQGTGAADDSGLPNDRFFAVRPEGSVSTLKIQRTERGDSAVYLCASSSGNTGELFFGEGSRLTVL.

V gene TRBV27 combines with J gene TRBJ2-7; tentatively, D is TRBD1 or TRBD2 (5 bases each). The ends were cut back, 6 bases at V and 0 bases at J, with 18 bases in the middle. Germline loops: CDR1 MNHEY, CDR2 SMNVEV (reference sequence). This CDR3 region has 16 residues. The CDR3 nucleotides are TGTGCCAGCAGCTCCGGGACCCCATCCATCTCCTACGAGCAGTACTTC. The encoded protein is CASSSGTPSISYEQYF.

This clone was observed once. V is TRBV2 and J is TRBJ1-5; TRBD1 aligns across 10 bases. Germline loops: CDR1 SNHLY, CDR2 FYNNEI. V gave up 8 bases and J gave up 6 bases; unmatched junction bases: 7. The CDR3 is 14 residues long. Here the CDR3 DNA reads TGTGCCAGCGGAAGACAGGGGGCGGGTCAGCCCCAGCATTTT. Translating it yields CASGRQGAGQPQHF.

CDR3 residues: CASSTHRDNYGYTF. CDR3 sequence (DNA): TGTGCCAGCAGCACGCACAGGGATAACTATGGCTACACCTTC. The chain combines TRBV7-8 with TRBJ1-2, with D tentatively TRBD1 (6 bases). The germline V gene has CDR1 SGHVS and CDR2 FQNEAQ. Trimming cost V 5 bases and J 1 base, with 11 bases left between them. This CDR3 is 14 amino acids long.

This chain connects TRBV4-1 to TRBJ1-1; possible D gene TRBD1, 6 bases. This CDR3 is built from 14 residues. The V end lost 4 bases, the J end lost 5 bases, and 14 bases lay between the germline ends. CDR1 is MGHRA and CDR2 is YSYEKL in the germline V gene. CDR3 amino acids: CASSLSGAGTEAFF. In DNA form, the CDR3 reads TGCGCCAGCAGCCTTTCAGGGGCCGGTACTGAAGCTTTCTTT.

The chain carries TRBV5-8 and TRBJ1-5; D gene uncertain. The germline CDR1 and CDR2 sequences are SGHTS and YDEGEE. The length of the CDR3 is 13 residues. V was cut by 4 bases and J by 5 bases, with 10 bases left in between. The CDR3 is CASSRVSYQPQHF. The CDR3 region has the DNA TGTGCCAGCAGCCGAGTATCTTATCAGCCCCAGCATTTT.

The chain has TRBV7-2 and TRBJ1-5; no reliable D call. Germline V gene sequence: CDR1 SGHTA, CDR2 FQGNSA. Trimming took off 5 bases at V and 7 bases at J, with 9 bases between the two ends. The CDR3 covers 12 residues. The CDR3 reads CASSLMGQPQHF. DNA for the CDR3: TGTGCCAGCAGCCTCATGGGGCAGCCCCAGCATTTT.

The chain has TRBV6-6 and TRBJ2-1, with D maybe TRBD2 (6 bases). The CDR3 runs 14 residues. Per the germline V gene, CDR1 is MNHNY and CDR2 is SVGAGI (reference sequence). V lost 0 bases, J lost 9 bases, and 12 bases lay in between. The CDR3 reads CASSYSLGRIEQFF. CDR3 nucleotide sequence: TGTGCCAGCAGTTACTCCCTAGGGAGGATTGAGCAGTTCTTC.

The chain combines TRBV27 with TRBJ2-5; 7 bases agree with TRBD2. In germline, CDR1 is MNHEY, CDR2 SMNVEV (reference sequence). Losses at the gene ends were 4 bases for V and 5 bases for J; bases not matched to a gene: 13. This CDR3 has 16 residues. The CDR3 sequence: CASSSPRGNGRETQYF. The CDR3 bases are TGTGCCAGCAGTTCCCCCCGGGGCAACGGGAGGGAGACCCAGTACTTC.

The chain employs TRBV27 and TRBJ2-3; possible D gene TRBD1, 5 bases. Trimming shortened V by 3 bases and J by 5 bases, and 9 bases separated the two germline ends. Germline V gives CDR1 MNHEY, CDR2 SMNVEV (reference sequence). The CDR3 length is 13 residues. In nucleotides, the CDR3 is TGTGCCAGCAGTTTGCAGGGCAGAGATACGCAGTATTTT. Translated: CASSLQGRDTQYF.

This chain uses TRBV28 with TRBJ2-4; D unclear. Looked up from germline, CDR1 is MDHEN and CDR2 is SYDVKM. The ends were cut back, 5 bases at V and 0 bases at J, with 11 bases in the middle. The CDR3 has 15 amino acids. CDR3 protein: CASSPGSLAKNIQYF. CDR3 bases: TGTGCCAGCAGTCCAGGTTCGTTAGCCAAAAACATTCAGTACTTC. Filled out from reference TRBV28 and TRBJ2-4, the complete variable domain reads DVKVTQSSRYLVKRTGEKVFLECVQDMDHENMFWYRQDPGLGLRLIYFSYDVKMKEKGDIPEGYSVSREKKERFSLILESASTNQTSMYLCASSPGSLAKNIQYFGAGTRLSVL.

The chain has TRBV28 and TRBJ1-4, with 8 positions matching TRBD1. With V trimmed by 2 bases and J by 6 bases, 11 bases remained unmatched. The germline gives CDR1 MDHEN, CDR2 SYDVKM. This CDR3 is 17 amino acids long. CDR3 in amino acids: CASSLSLSGGADEKLFF. The DNA of the CDR3 is TGTGCCAGCAGTTTAAGCCTATCAGGGGGCGCAGATGAAAAACTGTTTTTT.

The chain combines TRBV6-6 with TRBJ1-5; 11 positions agree with TRBD1. V lost 4 bases and J lost 4; bases outside the gene matches: 6. CDR3 length equals 16 residues. Germline assignment: CDR1 MNHNY and CDR2 SVGAGI (reference sequence). This CDR3 is CASSSMDRGLNQPQHF. The CDR3 bases are TGTGCCAGCAGTTCGATGGACAGGGGGCTGAATCAGCCCCAGCATTTT.

In the case of this clone: The same CDR3 arises from other DNA sequences in this sample as well. This chain uses TRBV7-9 with TRBJ2-7; D might be TRBD1 or TRBD2, each matching 5 bases. The CDR3 consists of 14 residues. Trimming took 1 base from V and 3 from J, leaving 10 bases between them. Germline CDR1 SEHNR, CDR2 FQNEAQ (reference sequence). The CDR3 DNA sequence: TGTGCCAGCAGCTTAGGTTCAGGGAGCTACGAGCAGTACTTC. Protein: CASSLGSGSYEQYF.

The chain's CDR3 is CASSLITGHGSYEQYF. The CDR3 DNA sequence: TGTGCCAGCAGTTTAATAACAGGTCACGGGTCCTACGAGCAGTACTTC. The gene calls are TRBV27 and TRBJ2-7; D is perhaps TRBD1 (5 bases). Germline CDR1 is MNHEY and CDR2 is SMNVEV (reference sequence). V was cut by 2 bases and J by 1 base, with 15 bases left in between. This CDR3 is built from 16 residues.

For this clone: This sample includes further DNA sequences coding for the same CDR3. The chain couples TRBV7-2 to TRBJ1-1; the D gene is possibly TRBD1 (5 bases). The CDR3 sequence is 14 residues long. Looked up from germline, CDR1 is SGHTA and CDR2 is FQGNSA. Trimming stripped 1 base from V and 3 bases from J, with 9 bases between. The CDR3 is CASSLVTAYTEAFF. The CDR3 nucleotides are TGTGCCAGCAGCTTAGTGACAGCCTACACTGAAGCTTTCTTT.

The chain links TRBV11-2 to TRBJ2-7; D unclear. Germline V gene sequence: CDR1 SGHAT, CDR2 FQNNGV. V dropped 4 bases and J dropped 3 bases, with 13 bases sitting between them. This CDR3 is built from 14 residues. The CDR3 coding sequence is TGTGCCAGCAGCTGGGCAGGCACGCACTACGAGCAGTACTTC. Its translation: CASSWAGTHYEQYF.

The rearrangement links TRBV5-6 to TRBJ1-4, with 7 positions matching TRBD1. The V segment lost 2 bases and the J segment 7 bases; nucleotides outside the gene matches: 5. This CDR3 has 14 residues. Germline CDR1 reads SGHDT; CDR2 reads YYEEEE. The CDR3 is CASSFLGQTEKLFF. The CDR3 DNA follows: TGTGCCAGCAGCTTCTTGGGACAGACTGAAAAACTGTTTTTT.

The V gene is TRBV18, the J gene TRBJ2-1; 8 bases match TRBD1. The junction had 7 bases not matched to a gene; V was cut back by 4 bases and J by 5 bases. CDR3 length: 15 residues. Germline CDR1 reads KGHSH; CDR2 reads LQKENI. The CDR3 region has the DNA TGTGCCAGCTCACTCCAACGGACAGGGCACAATGAGCAGTTCTTC. Residues: CASSLQRTGHNEQFF.

The chain recombines TRBV14 with TRBJ2-7; perhaps D is TRBD1 or TRBD2 (5 bases each). The length of the CDR3 is 15 residues. V shed 2 bases and J shed 4 bases, with 15 bases lying between them. Germline lookup yields CDR1 SGHDN and CDR2 FVKESK. The chain's CDR3 is CASSQFLGREYEQYF. The CDR3 DNA reads TGTGCCAGCAGCCAATTCCTTGGCAGGGAGTACGAGCAGTACTTC.